This T cell receptor (beta chain) emerged from a study of blood T cell repertoires in COVID-19 (dated by TCRdb to 2020 to 2021). General notes on the study: Samples covering the acute and convalescent phases of COVID-19 were provided by collaborators in the United States, Italy and Spain. Samples came from the ongoing ImmuneRACE study (first 160 participants) plus 1,254 subjects from 6 global collaborators. Subjects who had been exposed to COVID-19, were actively infected with it, or had recovered from it provided the deeply sampled blood TCRbeta repertoires that made up the dataset. Sample metadata almost always included a de-identified subject ID, COVID-19 status, age in years and sex. HLA class I and class II types, where available, came from metadata supplied by the sample provider rather than from assay-based typing. A freely available public database, intended as a resource for researchers studying the immune response to SARS-CoV-2, is where the repertoires were released. The prospective study material was composed of cDNA or gDNA derived from T cells, B-cell-depleted T cells, or PBMCs.

TCRbeta CDR3 regions were amplified from genomic DNA by means of the immunoSEQ Assay, a bias-controlled multiplex PCR. The original methods were these. The number of nucleated cells in each sample was estimated from the amplification of reference gene primers within the assay. To quantify the absolute abundance of each unique TCRbeta CDR3 rearrangement, sequence reads were collapsed and filtered. For each sample, productive Simpson clonality was calculated by taking the square root of Simpson's diversity index across productive rearrangements. Here the immuneACCESS table is served through TCRdb, limited to in-frame sequences with V and J called. Missing clones are a known gap in these copies; in checked studies unresolved V genes cover under half, and the rest lacks a known reason. V and J calls and clone size follow that table, whereas D and trimming were derived from the DNA. The sample data list 250,000 to 350,000 clones, and roughly 86% of these were observed just once. More than 8.5% of the sample lies in the top ten.

A note on this clone: No cognate antigen has been identified for it. Base qualities are not recorded, but no much larger clone differs from it by a single base.

Clipping removes 4 bases from V and 1 base from J, with 8 as the unmatched junction base count. Taken from the germline V gene, the CDR1 and CDR2 loops are KGHSH and LQKENI. The CDR3 goes from the cysteine to the phenylalanine over 16 residues. Only the CDR3 part of the read is kept: 48 bases, read in frame from the first base. The investigation overall reported the following: The amount of clinical and demographic metadata varied by source and participant and was provided uncurated.

Participants in the prospective study were enrolled through a virtual design, were aged 18 to 89 years, and lived in about two dozen United States geographic areas. Cohort assignment in the prospective study relied on participant-reported clinical history from a screening survey and a study questionnaire. For ImmuneRACE Cohort 3, a participant was defined as recovered based on two consecutive negative NP/OP PCR tests, clearance by a healthcare professional, or resolution of symptoms. In the prospective study, whole blood, serum and a nasopharyngeal or oropharyngeal swab were collected from each participant by mobile phlebotomists. Prospective study participants could optionally give additional blood draws and questionnaires over a roughly two-month period. Blood samples from the prospective study were shipped frozen or at room temperature prior to DNA extraction.

The rearranged chain carries TRBV18 and TRBJ2-7; 9 middle bases align to TRBD1. The sample was PBMCs or T cells enriched from blood (not recorded which). This clonotype was sampled from a woman between 18 and 29 years old who had recovered from COVID-19. The sequenced DNA is TGTGCCAGCTCACAAACCGGGACAGGGAGTTCCTACGAGCAGTACTTC. This codes for CASSQTGTGSSYEQYF.